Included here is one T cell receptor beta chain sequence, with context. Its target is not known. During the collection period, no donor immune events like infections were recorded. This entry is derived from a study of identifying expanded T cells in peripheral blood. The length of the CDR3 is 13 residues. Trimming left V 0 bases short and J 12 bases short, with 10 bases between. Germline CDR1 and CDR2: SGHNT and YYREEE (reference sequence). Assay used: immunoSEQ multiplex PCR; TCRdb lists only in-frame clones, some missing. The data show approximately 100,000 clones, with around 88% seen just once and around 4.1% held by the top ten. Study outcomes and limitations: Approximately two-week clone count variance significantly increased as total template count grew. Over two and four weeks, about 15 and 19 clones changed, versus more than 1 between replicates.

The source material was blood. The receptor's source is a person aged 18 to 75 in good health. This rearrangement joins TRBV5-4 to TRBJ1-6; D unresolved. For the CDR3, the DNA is TGTGCCAGCAGCTTGGACACTCTAGGACCCCTCCACTTT. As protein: CASSLDTLGPLHF.